The 24 T cell receptor beta chains below come from one sample, sequenced in a study of blood T cell repertoires in COVID-19. Method: immunoSEQ multiplex PCR; TCRdb's copy keeps in-frame clones and lacks some. This table has 150,000 to 250,000 clones, 70% to 85% appearing once. The sample taken for sequencing was peripheral blood. The receptors were sampled from a human donor with acute or convalescent COVID-19. The donor label of this sample is uncertain.

V gene TRBV7-3 combines with J gene TRBJ1-1; D unclear. The CDR3 covers 14 residues. The germline V and J ends were trimmed by 0 bases and 11 bases, with 16 bases remaining between them. Germline CDR1 reads SGHTA; CDR2 reads FQGTGA. CDR3 nucleotide sequence: TGTGCCAGCAGCTTAACTCGAGACCGAGGAAAGGCTTTCTTT. Residues: CASSLTRDRGKAFF.

V is TRBV11-2 and J is TRBJ2-7, with 7 bases fitting TRBD2. This CDR3 has 14 amino acids. Germline CDR1 and CDR2: SGHAT and FQNNGV. Trimming cost V 1 base and J 2 bases; bases outside gene matches: 2. In nucleotides, the CDR3 is TGTGCCAGCAGCTTAGGTGGGGGGGCCTACGAGCAGTACTTC. This translates into CASSLGGGAYEQYF.

This clone was counted ten times or more. The V and J genes are TRBV28 and TRBJ1-1; a weak D match, TRBD1 (5 bases). Germline-derived CDR1 and CDR2 are MDHEN and SYDVKM. Trimming removed 5 bases from V and 5 bases from J, with 12 bases in between. The CDR3 loop spans 13 amino acids. CDR3 DNA sequence: TGTGCCAGCAGTGTTCAGGGATGGACTGAAGCTTTCTTT. Translation: CASSVQGWTEAFF.

The genes are TRBV18 and TRBJ1-1, with D perhaps TRBD1 (6 bases). The germline V gene has CDR1 KGHSH and CDR2 LQKENI. Between the trimmed V and J ends, which lost 3 bases and 4 bases, there was a span of 18 bases. The CDR3 runs 16 residues. The CDR3 bases are TGTGCCAGCTCACCCCAGGGGCTGGCGGGGGCCACTGAAGCTTTCTTT. This sequence encodes CASSPQGLAGATEAFF.

The V call is TRBV6-6, the J call TRBJ2-1, with 13 bases identical to TRBD2. This CDR3 comprises 15 residues. CDR1 is MNHNY, CDR2 SVGAGI, per germline (reference sequence). The junction had 7 bases not matched to a gene; V was cut back by 5 bases and J by 9 bases. This CDR3 reads CASSLGLAGVGEQFF. In DNA form, the CDR3 reads TGTGCCAGCAGTCTTGGACTAGCGGGAGTAGGTGAGCAGTTCTTC.

V is TRBV7-9 and J is TRBJ2-1; 9 bases match TRBD1. The V segment lost 1 base and the J segment 3 bases; nucleotides outside the gene matches: 1. Germline V CDR1 and CDR2: SEHNR, FQNEAQ (reference sequence). The CDR3 extends over 15 amino acids. The CDR3 nucleotides read TGTGCCAGCAGCTTAGGACAGGGGGTCTACAATGAGCAGTTCTTC. Translated: CASSLGQGVYNEQFF.

For the CDR3, the DNA is TGTGCCAGCAGCTTAGCGCTGGTAGCCAGCACCGGGGAGCTGTTTTTT. Translating it yields CASSLALVASTGELFF. The J gene is TRBJ2-2, the V gene TRBV7-2; D ambiguous. V dropped 0 bases and J dropped 4 bases, with 12 bases sitting between them. This CDR3 has 16 residues. Germline V gene sequence: CDR1 SGHTA, CDR2 FQGNSA. Complete variable domain (other parts from reference TRBV7-2 and TRBJ2-2): GAGVSQSPSNKVTEKGKDVELRCDPISGHTALYWYRQSLGQGLEFLIYFQGNSAPDKSGLPSDRFSAERTGGSVSTLTIQRTQQEDSAVYLCASSLALVASTGELFFGEGSRLTVL.

V and J are TRBV28 and TRBJ1-1; unclear D gene. The CDR3 runs to 15 residues. V lost 8 bases and J lost 6, with 22 bases in between. CDR1 MDHEN and CDR2 SYDVKM come from the germline V gene. The CDR3 sequence: CASSPGIGMSAEAFF. CDR3 nucleotide sequence: TGTGCCAGCTCCCCGGGGATCGGGATGTCAGCTGAAGCTTTCTTT.

The CDR3 here is CASSPRRGGGETQYF. CDR3 DNA: TGTGCCAGCAGCCCCCGGAGGGGAGGGGGGGAGACCCAGTACTTC. V and J are TRBV7-2 and TRBJ2-5; a weak D match, TRBD2 (7 bases). Trimming cost V 5 bases and J 5 bases, with 18 bases left between them. Germline lookup yields CDR1 SGHTA and CDR2 FQGNSA. The CDR3 is 15 residues long.

This rearrangement joins TRBV7-8 to TRBJ1-6, with TRBD1 matching over 7 bases. The CDR3 runs 15 residues. From germline, CDR1 is SGHVS and CDR2 FQNEAQ. V lost 3 bases to trimming and J lost 5 bases; unmatched junction nucleotides: 4. This chain's CDR3 is CASSFQQGNNSPLHF. CDR3 coding DNA: TGTGCCAGCAGCTTCCAACAGGGGAATAATTCACCCCTCCACTTT.

This clone came up a few times. The chain uses TRBV6-5 and TRBJ1-1, with TRBD1 matching 8 bases. CDR3 length: 13 residues. After removal of 6 bases from V and 6 bases from J, the junction contained 6 bases not matched to a gene. CDR1 and CDR2 (germline): MNHEY, SVGAGI. The chain's CDR3 is CASSPRGRAEAFF. The CDR3 bases are TGTGCCAGCAGCCCCAGGGGGCGGGCTGAAGCTTTCTTT.

The chain is built from TRBV7-2 and TRBJ2-7, with 10 positions matching TRBD1. The CDR3 extends over 14 amino acids. From germline, CDR1 is SGHTA and CDR2 FQGNSA. Trimming at V came to 7 bases and at J to 3 bases, leaving 6 bases not matched to a gene. CDR3 coding DNA: TGTGCCAGCACTACGACAGGGGGCAACTACGAGCAGTACTTC. Translating it yields CASTTTGGNYEQYF.

The rearrangement uses TRBV7-2 and TRBJ2-7; D unclear. CDR1 and CDR2 (germline): SGHTA, FQGNSA. Trimming stripped 2 bases from V and 2 bases from J, with 13 bases between. The CDR3 runs to 15 residues. The CDR3 is CASSLSARLPYEQYF. CDR3 DNA: TGTGCCAGCAGCTTATCTGCGAGGCTTCCCTACGAGCAGTACTTC.

This chain connects TRBV4-2 to TRBJ2-2; a possible D gene is TRBD2 (5 bases). The V end was cut by 3 bases, the J end by 1 base, with 12 bases between. The CDR3 contains 16 residues. From germline, CDR1 is LGHNA and CDR2 YNFKEQ. In DNA form, the CDR3 reads TGTGCCAGCAGCCAGAGGGCGGCCGAGAACACCGGGGAGCTGTTTTTT. Residues: CASSQRAAENTGELFF.

This clone appeared a few times. V usage is TRBV7-3 and J usage is TRBJ2-1; D is possibly TRBD2 (5 bases). The V end lost 5 bases, the J end lost 2 bases, and 16 bases lay between the germline ends. Germline CDR1 reads SGHTA; CDR2 reads FQGTGA. The CDR3 has 16 amino acids. CDR3 sequence: CASSIDGVLAYNEQFF. CDR3 sequence (DNA): TGTGCCAGCAGCATTGACGGGGTTTTGGCCTACAATGAGCAGTTCTTC.

This clone was seen only a few times. The chain employs TRBV9 and TRBJ2-1; TRBD2 matches at 11 bases. The trim removed 0 bases at V and 10 bases at J, leaving 6 bases unmatched. The CDR3 extends over 15 amino acids. CDR1 and CDR2 (germline): SGDLS, YYNGEE. The CDR3 nucleotides read TGTGCCAGCAGCGTAGGAGTTAGCGGGAGGGGAGAGCAGTTCTTC. It is translated as CASSVGVSGRGEQFF.

This chain connects TRBV4-1 to TRBJ2-1; 10 bases agree with TRBD2. This CDR3 has 17 amino acids. Germline-derived CDR1 and CDR2 are MGHRA and YSYEKL. J gave up 4 bases and V 0 bases, and 6 bases lay outside the gene matches. CDR3 in DNA: TGCGCCAGCAGCCAAGAAGAGCGGACTAGCGGTTACAATGAGCAGTTCTTC. The encoded protein is CASSQEERTSGYNEQFF.

V and J are TRBV7-2 and TRBJ2-6; the D gene is possibly TRBD2 (6 bases). V was trimmed by 5 bases and J by 0 bases, leaving 17 bases between them. Germline loops: CDR1 SGHTA, CDR2 FQGNSA. This CDR3 contains 18 residues. This CDR3 reads CASSQIPGLSSGANVLTF. The CDR3 DNA reads TGTGCCAGCAGCCAAATACCGGGACTGAGCTCTGGGGCCAACGTCCTGACTTTC.

This clone was seen a few times. At the DNA level, this CDR3 is encoded by other sequences in the same sample as well. The chain recombines TRBV5-1 with TRBJ1-6; 10 bases match TRBD1. Looked up from germline, CDR1 is SGHRS and CDR2 is YFSETQ. This CDR3 has 14 amino acids. J gave up 7 bases and V 5 bases, and 3 bases lay outside the gene matches. CDR3 loop: CASSSGQGNSPLHF. For the CDR3, the DNA is TGCGCCAGCAGTTCGGGACAGGGGAATTCACCCCTCCACTTT.

The rearrangement joins TRBV6-4 to TRBJ1-3; 7 bases are shared with TRBD1. The length of the CDR3 is 17 residues. Trimming cost V 0 bases and J 4 bases; bases outside gene matches: 9. Germline assignment: CDR1 MRHNA and CDR2 SNTAGT. The CDR3 DNA is TGTGCCAGCAGTGACTCGCGGTTAGGGACAGCGGGAAACACCATATATTTT. It translates to CASSDSRLGTAGNTIYF.

This clone was seen a few times. The chain links TRBV12-3 or TRBV12-4 to TRBJ1-1; no firm D call. The CDR3 runs to 13 residues. The V end lost 5 bases, the J end lost 6 bases, and 13 bases lay between the germline ends. The CDR3 protein is CASSPSGRAEAFF. The CDR3 DNA reads as TGTGCCAGCAGTCCCTCGGGGAGGGCTGAAGCTTTCTTT.

This CDR3 reads CASSPDRSRGRNGYTF. DNA for the CDR3: TGTGCCAGCAGCCCAGACAGGTCCAGGGGACGAAATGGCTACACCTTC. The gene calls are TRBV7-9 and TRBJ1-2, with D perhaps matching TRBD1 (6 bases). The CDR3 totals 16 residues. The germline V gene encodes CDR1 SEHNR and CDR2 FQNEAQ (reference sequence). Trimming shortened V by 5 bases and J by 6 bases, and 22 bases separated the two germline ends.

The chain couples TRBV27 to TRBJ2-7; perhaps TRBD1 as D (6 bases). V was clipped by 6 bases and J by 4 bases, with 19 bases between them. The CDR3 has 15 amino acids. CDR1 and CDR2 (germline): MNHEY, SMNVEV (reference sequence). The DNA of the CDR3 is TGTGCCAGCAGCTCCAGTGGACAGCCCCCTTACGAGCAGTACTTC. It specifies CASSSSGQPPYEQYF.

The chain recombines TRBV21-1 with TRBJ2-7; the table's TRBD1 call for D was not verified on the DNA. TRBV21-1 is marked as a pseudogene. This CDR3 has 17 residues. CDR3 sequence: CASSVRDSDAEGYEQYF. In DNA, the CDR3 is TGTGCCAGCAGCGTCCGGGACAGCGACGCTGAGGGATACGAGCAGTACTTC.